This passage covers 18 T cell receptor beta chains from one sample sequenced in a study of blood T cells in healthy people across ages. Combining a sample-barcoded 5' primer with a J-beta primer mix, a second PCR ran for about 7 to 12 cycles. Each CDR3 protein gets one entry after TCRdb re-called the 5' RACE reads with MiXCR. There are about 650,000 distinct CDR3 sequences in the sample; about 32% occur only once, and roughly 14% lies in the top ten. Material: blood. The receptors come from a woman older than 75 in good health.

The chain employs TRBV7-2 and TRBJ2-1; D is unclear. This CDR3 region has 13 residues. The V gene lost 0 bases and the J gene lost 8 bases, with 8 bases spanning the gap. The germline gives CDR1 SGHTA, CDR2 FQGNSA. CDR3 bases: TGTGCCAGCAGCTTAGCGAGTTTGCATGAGCAGTTCTTC. Its translation: CASSLASLHEQFF.

This chain connects TRBV7-2 to TRBJ1-6; the D gene is possibly TRBD1 (6 bases). Deletions cut 4 bases from V and 7 bases from J, with 11 bases between. Germline CDR1 is SGHTA and CDR2 is FQGNSA. The CDR3 consists of 14 residues. CDR3 in amino acids: CASSSGQLNSPLHF. The CDR3 DNA reads TGTGCCAGCAGCTCCGGACAGCTAAATTCACCCCTCCACTTT.

Only a few counts were recorded for this clonotype. Just one base apart from a much larger clone, this may be a read error. The chain employs TRBV20-1 and TRBJ2-1; D might be TRBD2 (6 bases). Trimming removed 3 bases at V and 8 bases at J, with 20 bases between. Germline V gene sequence: CDR1 DFQATT, CDR2 SNEGSKA (reference sequence). This CDR3 has 15 residues. This CDR3 reads CSASGETSKRYEQFF. CDR3 DNA: TGCAGTGCTAGTGGGGAAACTAGCAAGCGCTATGAGCAGTTCTTC.

The chain carries TRBV7-2 and TRBJ1-1, with D maybe TRBD1 (6 bases). Per germline, CDR1 SGHTA and CDR2 FQGNSA. The CDR3 is made up of 14 amino acids. Trimming removed 6 bases from V and 1 base from J, with 12 bases in between. DNA of the CDR3: TGTGCCAGCAGGGTGGGGGCGTCGAACACTGAAGCTTTCTTT. It specifies CASRVGASNTEAFF.

This clonotype was observed at least ten times. The rearrangement links TRBV11-2 to TRBJ2-1, with D unclear. V was clipped by 1 base and J by 6 bases, with 7 bases between them. This CDR3 spans 13 amino acids. The germline V gene has CDR1 SGHAT and CDR2 FQNNGV. CDR3 coding DNA: TGTGCCAGCAGCTTAGGTTTCCGCAATGAGCAGTTCTTC. This codes for CASSLGFRNEQFF.

The chain combines TRBV12-3 or TRBV12-4 with TRBJ2-5; D tentatively reads TRBD1 or TRBD2 (5 bases each). The closer fit of TRBJ2-7 to the DNA end suggests the J call may be wrong. This CDR3 is built from 12 residues. The CDR3 DNA is TGTGCCAGCAGCCAGGGAGAATACGAGCAGTACTTC. Protein product: CASSQGEYEQYF.

The chain is built from TRBV5-1 and TRBJ1-2; unclear D gene. Trimming shortened V by 2 bases and J by 4 bases, and 12 bases separated the two germline ends. The length of the CDR3 is 14 residues. Germline V gene lookup returns CDR1 SGHRS and CDR2 YFSETQ. CDR3 DNA: TGCGCCAGCAGCTTTGAGGCAGGTAGCTATGGCTACACCTTC. It codes for CASSFEAGSYGYTF.

The chain combines TRBV28 with TRBJ2-3; 15 positions match TRBD2. This CDR3 is built from 16 residues. V dropped 5 bases and J dropped 5; count of bases not matched to a gene: 5. Germline CDR1 reads MDHEN; CDR2 reads SYDVKM. The CDR3 bases are TGTGCCAGCAGTCGGACTAGCGGGGGGGCGGAAGATACGCAGTATTTT. This encodes CASSRTSGGAEDTQYF.

This clonotype was observed at least ten times. The genes are TRBV14 and TRBJ2-7; D is uncertain. V dropped 1 base and J dropped 6 bases, with 7 bases sitting between them. The CDR3 is made up of 12 amino acids. CDR1 and CDR2 (germline): SGHDN, FVKESK. For the CDR3, the DNA is TGTGCCAGCAGCCAAGTCTCAATCGAGCAGTACTTC. Residues: CASSQVSIEQYF.

This clonotype was counted between two and nine times. The V and J genes are TRBV6-6 and TRBJ2-4; 7 positions agree with TRBD2. The J call may be mistaken, given a closer DNA end match to TRBJ2-7. This CDR3 is built from 13 residues. Germline V gives CDR1 MNHNY, CDR2 SVGAGI (reference sequence). Here the CDR3 reads CASSLMGGHEQYF. CDR3 nucleotide sequence: TGTGCCAGTTCCTTAATGGGAGGGCACGAGCAGTACTTC.

The chain recombines TRBV28 with TRBJ2-5; a possible D gene is TRBD1 (6 bases). This CDR3 has 18 amino acids. Germline loops: CDR1 MDHEN, CDR2 SYDVKM. Trimming left V 4 bases short and J 2 bases short, with 23 bases between. CDR3 sequence (DNA): TGTGCCAGCAGTTCTATGCGAGGGACATCCGAGGGGCAAGAGACCCAGTACTTC. Amino acids: CASSSMRGTSEGQETQYF.

The sample holds many counts of this clonotype. CDR3 DNA: TGCAGTGCTAGAGAGGGTGGTCCGGGACAGGGCTTCAATCAGCCCCAGCATTTT. It codes for CSAREGGPGQGFNQPQHF. The J gene is TRBJ1-5, the V gene TRBV20-1; 9 positions match TRBD1. This CDR3 contains 18 residues. V lost 0 bases, J lost 3 bases, and 12 bases stayed unmatched. Germline V lookup: CDR1 DFQATT, CDR2 SNEGSKA (reference sequence).

Note on this clonotype: This could be a read error, since a much larger clone is one nucleotide away. This rearrangement joins TRBV5-1 to TRBJ2-1; TRBD2 aligns across 7 bases. CDR1 and CDR2 (germline): SGHRS, YFSETQ. The CDR3 is made up of 16 amino acids. CDR3 sequence reads: CASSFMPGEAGSERFF. The CDR3 DNA follows: TGCGCCAGCAGCTTCATGCCGGGGGAAGCGGGGAGTGAGCGGTTCTTC.

V is TRBV5-1 and J is TRBJ2-3; D is possibly TRBD1 or TRBD2 (6 bases each). Germline-derived CDR1 and CDR2 are SGHRS and YFSETQ. Trimming shortened V by 0 bases and J by 4 bases, and 12 bases separated the two germline ends. The CDR3 contains 15 residues. CDR3 in DNA: TGCGCCAGCAGCTTGGTCGGGGGCGGCGCAGATACGCAGTATTTT. It is translated as CASSLVGGGADTQYF.

V gene TRBV20-1 combines with J gene TRBJ1-4; D gene unclear. The V and J ends lost 3 bases and 5 bases respectively, with 10 bases between them. Looked up from germline, CDR1 is DFQATT and CDR2 is SNEGSKA (reference sequence). This CDR3 has 13 amino acids. Here the CDR3 DNA reads TGCAGTGCTAGGGGCAGGTTAAATGAAAAACTGTTTTTT. Protein sequence: CSARGRLNEKLFF.

This clonotype was counted between two and nine times. The rearrangement uses TRBV2 and TRBJ2-7; tentatively, D is TRBD2 (5 bases). The V and J ends lost 0 bases and 2 bases respectively, with 8 bases between them. CDR1 SNHLY and CDR2 FYNNEI come from the germline V gene. The CDR3 is 14 residues long. CDR3 coding DNA: TGTGCCAGCAGTGAAGCACGGGGTCCCTACGAGCAGTACTTC. As protein: CASSEARGPYEQYF.

This clonotype was found many times. The gene calls are TRBV24-1 and TRBJ2-1, with a tentative D call TRBD1 (6 bases). Germline V gives CDR1 KGHDR, CDR2 SFDVKD. V shed 1 base and J shed 9 bases, with 6 bases lying between them. The length of the CDR3 is 12 residues. The CDR3 sequence is CATSDLGGEQFF. In DNA, the CDR3 is TGTGCCACCAGTGATTTAGGGGGTGAGCAGTTCTTC.

Remarks on this clonotype: An end of the junction does not agree with germline; a read error may underlie this. The V and J genes are TRBV7-2 and TRBJ2-4, with 11 bases matching TRBD1. The J call could be wrong; TRBJ2-7 is a better fit for the DNA end. The CDR3 runs 15 residues. Germline V gene data show CDR1 as SGHTA and CDR2 as FQGNSA. CDR3 bases: TGTGCCAGCGGCTTAGGTGGGACAGGGGGTCTCGAGCAGTACTTC. It translates to CASGLGGTGGLEQYF.